This TCR beta chain is from a study of spatial heterogeneity in lung cancer. Background on the study: Each time, sequencing found more beta-chain sequences than alpha-chain sequences.

Findings and limits, study-wide: Blood contained ubiquitous expanded tumor TCRs more at resection than at follow-up.

The junction had 5 bases not matched to a gene; V was cut back by 5 bases and J by 8 bases. This CDR3 comprises 13 residues. TCRdb re-analysed the 5' RACE reads in MiXCR, keeping a single row per CDR3 protein. The sample yields tens of thousands of distinct CDR3 sequences, 12% seen once. The time point was: blood at routine non-recurrence follow-up after resection. The study sequenced unsorted whole RNA from tumor, nontumor lung or frozen PBMC. Details on this clonotype: Its antigen remains unknown.

Sequences were derived from PBMCs, sampled at follow-up. This TCR was recovered from a male donor with early-stage non-small cell lung cancer. This sequence joins TRBV12-3 or TRBV12-4 and TRBJ1-2, with 10 bases fitting TRBD1. The CDR3 reads CASSPGTGEGYTF. As DNA, the CDR3 is TGTGCCAGCAGTCCCGGGACAGGGGAGGGCTACACCTTC.